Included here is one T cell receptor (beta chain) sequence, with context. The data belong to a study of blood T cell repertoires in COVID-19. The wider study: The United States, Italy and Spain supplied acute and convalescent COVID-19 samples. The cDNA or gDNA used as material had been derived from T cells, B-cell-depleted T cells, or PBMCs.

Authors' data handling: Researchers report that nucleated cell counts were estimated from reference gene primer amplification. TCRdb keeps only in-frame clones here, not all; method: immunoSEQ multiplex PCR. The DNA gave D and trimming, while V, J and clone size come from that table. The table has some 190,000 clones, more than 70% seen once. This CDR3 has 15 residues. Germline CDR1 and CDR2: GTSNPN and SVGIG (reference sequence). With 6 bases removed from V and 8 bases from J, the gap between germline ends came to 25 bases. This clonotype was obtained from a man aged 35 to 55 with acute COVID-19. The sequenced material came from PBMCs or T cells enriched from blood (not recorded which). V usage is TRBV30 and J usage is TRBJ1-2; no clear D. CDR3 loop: CACLKRGILLEGYTF. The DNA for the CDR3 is TGTGCCTGCCTAAAACGGGGTATACTATTGGAAGGCTACACCTTC.